This TCR beta chain was recorded in a study of blood T cell repertoires in COVID-19. Repertoires were generated with immunoSEQ multiplex PCR, while TCRdb's copy carries only in-frame clones and drops some. In the table there are 110,000 to 150,000 clones, around 90% of which are singletons. The CDR3 is made up of 17 amino acids. Unmatched junction bases numbered 12, after V lost 4 bases and J lost 2 bases. CDR1 is LNHDA and CDR2 is SQIVND in the germline V gene (reference sequence). This chain connects TRBV19 to TRBJ2-5, with 8 nucleotides matching TRBD2. Specimen: peripheral blood. The TCR sequence derives from a woman of 80 years or more with acute or convalescent COVID-19. DNA for the CDR3: TGTGCCAGTAGTAAACTTGGCAGCGGGGGAAATCAAGAGACCCAGTACTTC. As protein: CASSKLGSGGNQETQYF.